Shown below are 29 T cell receptor beta chains from a single sample sequenced in a study of T cells in Graves' hyperthyroidism and ophthalmopathy (dated by TCRdb to the late 2010s). Library preparation used multiplex PCR. Sequencer: Illumina HiSeq 2000. The TCR beta CDR3 regions were amplified from RNA transcripts. The first round of RT-PCR for the TCR CDR3 was performed with the HTBI primer set and the Qiagen OneStep RT-PCR kit. TCRdb trimmed the raw reads at Q25, called clones with MiXCR and kept productive beta chains. Rows with a matching CDR3 protein are joined into one entry that keeps the most common DNA and genes. This sample comprises over 250,000 distinct CDR3 sequences, 15% to 20% of them detected only once. The ten largest clones add up to around 55% of the sample. Sequencing was done on a sample of blood. Receptors originate from a woman between 55 and 75 years old with Graves' ophthalmopathy.

This clonotype has more than one count but fewer than ten. The CDR3 loop is CASSTSGQFGETQYF. CDR3 bases: TGTGCCAGCAGCACTTCCGGGCAGTTTGGGGAGACCCAGTACTTC. The chain employs TRBV7-9 and TRBJ2-5; no reliable D call. This CDR3 has 15 residues. Trimming took off 5 bases at V and 5 bases at J, with 18 bases between the two ends. Germline assignment: CDR1 SEHNR and CDR2 FQNEAQ (reference sequence).

This rearrangement joins TRBV29-1 to TRBJ1-5, with D unresolved. The end of the DNA aligns better with TRBJ2-3, so the J call may be wrong. This CDR3 is built from 12 residues. From germline, CDR1 is SQVTM and CDR2 ANQGSEA. CDR3 protein: CSVRTVGQPQYF. CDR3 DNA: TGCAGCGTAAGGACGGTTGGTCAGCCCCAGTATTTT.

This clonotype was observed a handful of times. At one of its ends the junction is not consistent with the germline gene, which may arise from a read error. The CDR3 reads CASSYGLRNEQFF. CDR3 sequence (DNA): TGTGCCAGCAGCTATGGACTCCGCAATGAGCAGTTCTTC. This chain connects TRBV5-1 to TRBJ2-1; TRBD2 is a possible D gene (5 bases). The CDR3 has 13 residues. Germline CDR1 is SGHRS and CDR2 is YFSETQ. Full variable domain (remainder filled in from reference TRBV5-1 and TRBJ2-1): KAGVTQTPRYLIKTRGQQVTLSCSPISGHRSVSWYQQTPGQGLQFLFEYFSETQRNKGNFPGRFSGRQFSNSRSEMNVSTLELGDSALYLCASSYGLRNEQFFGPGTRLTVL.

This clonotype appeared many times. CDR3 bases: TGTGCCAGCAGCTTTGGCGCCAACCACGACTACACCTTC. Translation: CASSFGANHDYTF. This rearrangement joins TRBV7-2 to TRBJ1-2; no reliable D call. The germline V and J ends were trimmed by 3 bases and 10 bases, with 15 bases remaining between them. The CDR3 runs 13 residues. Germline lookup yields CDR1 SGHTA and CDR2 FQGNSA.

This clonotype was picked up a small number of times. The chain carries TRBV3-1 and TRBJ2-3; weak D call: TRBD1 (6 bases). This CDR3 region has 16 residues. Germline CDR1 reads LGHDT; CDR2 reads YNNKEL (reference sequence). V lost 2 bases and J 1 base, leaving 13 bases between the germline ends. CDR3 sequence: CASSQYRVGGTDTQYF. The CDR3 DNA reads TGTGCCAGCAGCCAATACAGGGTGGGGGGCACAGATACGCAGTATTTT.

The sample holds many counts of this clonotype. The CDR3, as DNA: TGTGCCAGCAGCTTAGTTGGGGTCGGCTACACCTTC. This sequence encodes CASSLVGVGYTF. The chain uses TRBV7-2 and TRBJ1-2; D not resolved. Trimming removed 1 base at V and 8 bases at J, with 8 bases between. The CDR3 loop spans 12 amino acids. CDR1 SGHTA and CDR2 FQGNSA come from the germline V gene.

Note on this clonotype: One end of the junction fails to match germline, which may point to a read error. This chain connects TRBV7-9 to TRBJ1-2; TRBD1 matches 7 bases. The length of the CDR3 is 16 residues. CDR1 and CDR2 (germline): SEHNR, FQNEAQ (reference sequence). The CDR3 nucleotides are TGCGCCAGCGGCGAGCCTCCCAAAACAGGGGACTATGGCTACACCTTC. This gives the protein CASGEPPKTGDYGYTF. The whole variable domain, remainder taken from reference TRBV7-9 and TRBJ1-2, is DTGVSQNPRHKITKRGQNVTFRCDPISEHNRLYWYRQTLGQGPEFLTYFQNEAQLEKSRLLSDRFSAERPKGSFSTLEIQRTEQGDSAMYLCASGEPPKTGDYGYTFGSGTRLTVV.

In its sample, this clonotype was seen many times. The junction differs from germline at one of its ends, possibly a read error. The chain links TRBV4-1 to TRBJ1-1; 9 bases are shared with TRBD1. The V gene's germline CDR1 is MGHRA and CDR2 YSYEKL. CDR3 length: 13 residues. The CDR3, as DNA: TGCGCCAGCAGTCAAGACAGGGGGGGTAAAGCTTTCTTT. It yields the protein CASSQDRGGKAFF.

This clonotype was observed many times. The chain employs TRBV6-1 and TRBJ1-6; D not resolved. The V end was cut by 1 base, the J end by 8 bases, with 6 bases between. Germline lookup yields CDR1 MNHNS and CDR2 SASEGT. CDR3 length equals 13 residues. Here the CDR3 reads CASSEGQHSPLHF. DNA of the CDR3: TGTGCCAGCAGTGAAGGGCAACATTCACCCCTCCACTTT.

This clonotype was counted at least ten times. The chain uses TRBV20-1 and TRBJ1-1; 8 nucleotides align to TRBD1. CDR3 size: 16 residues. After removal of 1 base from V and 3 bases from J, the junction contained 10 bases not matched to a gene. CDR1 is DFQATT, CDR2 SNEGSKA, per germline (reference sequence). The DNA for the CDR3 is TGCAGTGCTAGAGCCACAGGGGGAGGGAAGGACACTGAAGCTTTCTTT. Amino acids: CSARATGGGKDTEAFF.

This clonotype appeared many times. The chain employs TRBV18 and TRBJ2-3; D ambiguous. Germline-derived CDR1 and CDR2 are KGHSH and LQKENI. V gave up 0 bases and J gave up 3 bases, with 10 bases separating them. The CDR3 spans 15 residues. The CDR3 coding sequence is TGTGCCAGCTCACCACCTCGTACCGGGACAGATACGCAGTATTTT. It specifies CASSPPRTGTDTQYF.

This clonotype was counted many times. The chain employs TRBV20-1 and TRBJ1-3; D remains ambiguous. The CDR3 consists of 15 residues. V was cut by 3 bases and J by 2 bases, with 14 bases left in between. Germline V CDR1 and CDR2: DFQATT, SNEGSKA (reference sequence). The CDR3 nucleotides are TGCAGTGCTAGGGACGGCAACCCTGCTGGAAACACCATATATTTT. Translated: CSARDGNPAGNTIYF.

The chain recombines TRBV7-9 with TRBJ1-4; 10 positions match TRBD1. The trim removed 4 bases at V and 3 bases at J, leaving 8 bases unmatched. This CDR3 is built from 17 residues. The germline CDR1 and CDR2 sequences are SEHNR and FQNEAQ (reference sequence). CDR3: CASSSWTGGPANEKLFF. The DNA of the CDR3 is TGTGCCAGCAGCTCCTGGACAGGGGGTCCGGCTAATGAAAAACTGTTTTTT.

This clonotype has ten or more counts. The genes are TRBV20-1 and TRBJ2-7, with D perhaps assigned TRBD1 or TRBD2 (5 bases each). The CDR3 contains 13 residues. With 0 bases removed from V and 5 bases from J, the gap between germline ends came to 11 bases. Looked up from germline, CDR1 is DFQATT and CDR2 is SNEGSKA (reference sequence). CDR3 protein: CSARETVGDEQYF. DNA of the CDR3: TGCAGTGCTAGAGAGACAGTCGGGGACGAGCAGTACTTC.

Of note for this clonotype: This sequence may be a read error, since a much larger clone differs from it by one base. The J gene is TRBJ2-7, the V gene TRBV30; D is unclear. Germline CDR1 and CDR2: GTSNPN and SVGIG (reference sequence). The length of the CDR3 is 11 residues. V lost 5 bases and J lost 3, with 8 bases in between. The CDR3 region is CAWGDGYEQYF. The CDR3 region has the DNA TGTGCCTGGGGCGATGGCTACGAGCAGTACTTC.

This clonotype was observed many times. The rearrangement joins TRBV28 to TRBJ2-2; D gene ambiguous. V shed 2 bases and J shed 6 bases, with 10 bases lying between them. The CDR3 is 14 residues long. Germline CDR1 is MDHEN and CDR2 is SYDVKM. DNA for the CDR3: TGTGCCAGCAGTTTAGTGGAGCTCCCCGGGGAGCTGTTTTTT. This sequence encodes CASSLVELPGELFF.

This chain connects TRBV5-1 to TRBJ2-2, with D unclear. V shed 0 bases and J shed 7 bases, with 7 bases lying between them. The CDR3 length is 13 residues. Germline CDR1 reads SGHRS; CDR2 reads YFSETQ. This chain's CDR3 is CASSLDGDGELFF. As DNA, the CDR3 is TGCGCCAGCAGCTTGGATGGGGACGGGGAGCTGTTTTTT.

This chain links TRBV20-1 with TRBJ2-7; 8 bases line up with TRBD1. The V gene's germline CDR1 is DFQATT and CDR2 SNEGSKA (reference sequence). This CDR3 is built from 13 residues. After removal of 4 bases from V and 3 bases from J, the junction contained 5 bases not matched to a gene. The chain's CDR3 is CSANRGEGYEQYF. The CDR3, as DNA: TGCAGTGCTAACAGGGGGGAAGGCTACGAGCAGTACTTC.

This clonotype was recorded a few times. The V call is TRBV3-1, the J call TRBJ1-2; possible D gene TRBD1, 5 bases. V lost 0 bases to trimming and J lost 3 bases, with 11 bases between them. The CDR3 consists of 15 residues. The germline V gene encodes CDR1 LGHDT and CDR2 YNNKEL (reference sequence). The CDR3 sequence: CASSQDGAGHYGYTF. CDR3 sequence (DNA): TGTGCCAGCAGCCAAGACGGGGCAGGCCACTATGGCTACACCTTC. The full variable domain, completed using reference TRBV3-1 and TRBJ1-2, is DTAVSQTPKYLVTQMGNDKSIKCEQNLGHDTMYWYKQDSKKFLKIMFSYNNKELIINETVPNRFSPKSPDKAHLNLHINSLELGDSAVYFCASSQDGAGHYGYTFGSGTRLTVV.

This clonotype was seen at least ten times. The chain couples TRBV7-9 to TRBJ2-1; D is unclear. The germline CDR1 and CDR2 sequences are SEHNR and FQNEAQ (reference sequence). There are 12 residues in the CDR3. Trimming pared 4 bases from V and 9 bases from J, leaving 10 bases between. Here the CDR3 reads CASSWVPPEQFF. The CDR3 DNA reads as TGTGCCAGCAGCTGGGTCCCGCCTGAGCAGTTCTTC. Based on the CDR3 plus reference TRBV7-9 and TRBJ2-1, the full variable domain is DTGVSQNPRHKITKRGQNVTFRCDPISEHNRLYWYRQTLGQGPEFLTYFQNEAQLEKSRLLSDRFSAERPKGSFSTLEIQRTEQGDSAMYLCASSWVPPEQFFGPGTRLTVL.

The V call is TRBV9, the J call TRBJ2-1, with 16 bases matching TRBD2. The CDR3 sequence is 16 residues long. Germline V gene sequence: CDR1 SGDLS, CDR2 YYNGEE. Unmatched junction bases numbered 6, after V lost 2 bases and J lost 10 bases. DNA of the CDR3: TGTGCCAGCAGCGTGACTGGGACTAGCGGGGGGGGCGAGCAGTTCTTC. Protein product: CASSVTGTSGGGEQFF.

This clonotype appeared many times. The V call is TRBV6-1, the J call TRBJ2-7; 8 nucleotides align to TRBD2. The CDR3 extends over 15 amino acids. Looked up from germline, CDR1 is MNHNS and CDR2 is SASEGT. V dropped 5 bases and J dropped 2; count of bases not matched to a gene: 8. The CDR3 sequence: CASSTPSGPTYEQYF. For the CDR3, the DNA is TGTGCCAGCAGTACCCCTAGCGGGCCCACCTACGAGCAGTACTTC.

This clonotype was seen ten or more times. V is TRBV7-9 and J is TRBJ2-1, with D possibly matching TRBD2 (6 bases). Trimming took 1 base from V and 0 from J, leaving 10 bases between them. The V gene's germline CDR1 is SEHNR and CDR2 FQNEAQ (reference sequence). This CDR3 is built from 16 residues. The CDR3 loop reads CASSLDFGSSYNEQFF. In DNA, the CDR3 is TGTGCCAGCAGCTTAGATTTCGGGAGCTCCTACAATGAGCAGTTCTTC.

This clonotype was detected many times. V and J are TRBV20-1 and TRBJ2-7; the D is unclear. Trimming left V 0 bases short and J 2 bases short, with 17 bases between. The CDR3 has 16 residues. CDR1 and CDR2 from the germline V gene are DFQATT and SNEGSKA (reference sequence). Here the CDR3 DNA reads TGCAGTGCTAGAGAGGTGTCCAGTAACAGTCCCTACGAGCAGTACTTC. It encodes CSAREVSSNSPYEQYF.

This rearrangement joins TRBV7-2 to TRBJ1-5; TRBD1 might be the D (5 bases). This CDR3 comprises 15 residues. CDR1 is SGHTA, CDR2 FQGNSA, per germline. V lost 5 bases, J lost 6 bases, and 17 bases lay in between. CDR3 bases: TGTGCCAGCAGCCCTGGGGGGGTGGGTGCTCAGCCCCAGCATTTT. Residues: CASSPGGVGAQPQHF.

This clonotype was detected a few times. The chain recombines TRBV9 with TRBJ2-1; 13 nucleotides align to TRBD2. The V gene end was trimmed by 5 bases and the J gene end by 8 bases; junction bases not matched to a gene: 10. The CDR3 has 16 amino acids. Germline CDR1 is SGDLS and CDR2 is YYNGEE. The chain's CDR3 is CASSPWTSGSWDEQFF. Here the CDR3 DNA reads TGTGCCAGCAGTCCGTGGACTAGCGGGAGTTGGGATGAGCAGTTCTTC.

The V call is TRBV5-4, the J call TRBJ2-2; 10 nucleotides match TRBD1. The CDR3 has 15 residues. The V segment lost 3 bases and the J segment 4 bases; nucleotides outside the gene matches: 3. Looked up from germline, CDR1 is SGHNT and CDR2 is YYREEE (reference sequence). The DNA of the CDR3 is TGTGCCAGCAGCTGGGGACAGGGGATCACCGGGGAGCTGTTTTTT. It translates to CASSWGQGITGELFF.

Many counts were recorded for this clonotype. This rearrangement joins TRBV27 to TRBJ2-3; D perhaps matches TRBD1 (6 bases). The CDR3 runs 15 residues. Germline CDR1 MNHEY, CDR2 SMNVEV (reference sequence). Trimming removed 3 bases from V and 2 bases from J, with 12 bases in between. CDR3: CASSLGQGYTDTQYF. CDR3 sequence (DNA): TGTGCCAGCAGTTTGGGGCAGGGGTACACAGATACGCAGTATTTT.

This clonotype was seen a few times. The chain recombines TRBV27 with TRBJ1-6; 7 bases match TRBD1. CDR3 length: 12 amino acids. CDR1 is MNHEY, CDR2 SMNVEV, per germline (reference sequence). V lost 5 bases to trimming and J lost 14 bases; unmatched junction nucleotides: 6. The CDR3 loop is CASSPQGNTLHF. DNA for the CDR3: TGTGCCAGCAGTCCACAGGGGAATACCCTCCACTTT.